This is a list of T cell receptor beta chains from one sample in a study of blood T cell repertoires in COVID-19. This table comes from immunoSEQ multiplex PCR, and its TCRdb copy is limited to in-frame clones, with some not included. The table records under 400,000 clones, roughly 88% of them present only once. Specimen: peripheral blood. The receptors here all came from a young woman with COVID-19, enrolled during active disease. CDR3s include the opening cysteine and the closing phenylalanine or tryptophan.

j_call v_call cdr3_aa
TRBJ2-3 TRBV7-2 CASSLVRGAGDTQYF
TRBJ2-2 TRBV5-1 CASRYAGEGTGELFF
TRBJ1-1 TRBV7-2 CASSSEGGRTEAFF
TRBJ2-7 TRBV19 CATSGTGSFEQYF
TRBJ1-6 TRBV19 CASTNPSSYNSPLHF
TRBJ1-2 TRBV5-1 CASSSGPNGGGAYGYTF
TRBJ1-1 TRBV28 CASSLLAGGRNTEAFF
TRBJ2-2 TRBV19 CASSIFGTQNTGELFF
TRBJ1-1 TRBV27 CASSLRENTEAFF
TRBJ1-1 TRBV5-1 CASSLSRNTEAFF
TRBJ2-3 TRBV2 CASSETGSGKDTQYF
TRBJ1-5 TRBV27 CASSLLGANQPQHF
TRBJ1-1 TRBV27 CATRGGGAEAFF
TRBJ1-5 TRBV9 CASSPGWYSNQPQHF
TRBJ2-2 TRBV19 CASRPQGRDTGELFF
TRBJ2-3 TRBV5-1 CASSLVGGGDTQYF
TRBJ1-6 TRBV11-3 CASTGGQGSYNSPLHF
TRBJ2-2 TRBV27 CASSLRSPGELFF
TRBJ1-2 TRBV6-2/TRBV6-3 CASSYGQGASYGYTF
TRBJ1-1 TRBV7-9 CASSPPGMTEAFF
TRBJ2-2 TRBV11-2 CASSPAKGAGQGTGELFF
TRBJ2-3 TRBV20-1 CSASLTSGADTQYF
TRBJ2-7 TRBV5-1 CASKLGYSSYEQYF